A selection of T cell receptor beta chains follows, all from one sample in a study of monozygotic twins with cystic fibrosis. Some clones are missing from TCRdb's copy, which holds only in-frame ones; the method was immunoSEQ multiplex PCR. The sample records 7,400 or so clones, about 93% being singletons. Sequencing was done on a sample of blood. The origin of the receptors is a boy aged 2 to 9 with cystic fibrosis. CDR3s include the opening cysteine and the closing phenylalanine or tryptophan. A D gene is named only where the DNA matches it firmly. Size tells how often a clone was seen (once, few, many) or the class of an expanded clone, and some rows leave it out.

j_call: TRBJ1-5
clone_size: NA
v_call: TRBV7-9
d_call: NA
cdr3_nt: TGTGCCAGCAGCTTATCAGCAGATCCAGGGCAGCCCCAGCATTTT
cdr3_aa: CASSLSADPGQPQHF

j_call: TRBJ1-4
clone_size: NA
v_call: TRBV9
d_call: NA
cdr3_nt: TGTGCCAGCAGCGTAGGACGGATACCAAATGAAAAACTGTTTTTT
cdr3_aa: CASSVGRIPNEKLFF

j_call: TRBJ1-5
clone_size: NA
v_call: TRBV18
d_call: NA
cdr3_nt: TGTGCCAGCTCACGCTCAGAGGATCAGCCCCAGCATTTT
cdr3_aa: CASSRSEDQPQHF

j_call: TRBJ1-3
clone_size: NA
v_call: TRBV5-6
d_call: TRBD1
cdr3_nt: TGTGCCAGCAGCCCCCCGACAGGGGCTGGAAACACCATATATTTT
cdr3_aa: CASSPPTGAGNTIYF

j_call: TRBJ1-4
clone_size: NA
v_call: TRBV5-1
d_call: TRBD1
cdr3_nt: TGCGCCAGCAGTAGGGGGTTACAGGGGAGGCGAGAAAAACTGTTTTTT
cdr3_aa: CASSRGLQGRREKLFF

j_call: TRBJ2-1
clone_size: NA
v_call: TRBV9
d_call: TRBD1
cdr3_nt: TGTGCCAGCAGCGCAAACAGGGGTTCCAATGAGCAGTTCTTC
cdr3_aa: CASSANRGSNEQFF

j_call: TRBJ2-5
clone_size: NA
v_call: TRBV19
d_call: TRBD1
cdr3_nt: TGTGCCAGTAGTATGATCTATTCAGGACAGGGGGCGAGGGAGACCCAGTACTTC
cdr3_aa: CASSMIYSGQGARETQYF

j_call: TRBJ2-3
clone_size: NA
v_call: TRBV7-9
d_call: NA
cdr3_nt: TGTGCCAGCAGCTTTGGGGAGGATACGCAGTATTTT
cdr3_aa: CASSFGEDTQYF

j_call: TRBJ2-1
clone_size: NA
v_call: TRBV7-2
d_call: NA
cdr3_nt: TGTGCCACCCTTTCCTACAATGAGCAGTTCTTC
cdr3_aa: CATLSYNEQFF

j_call: TRBJ2-1
clone_size: NA
v_call: TRBV27
d_call: NA
cdr3_nt: TGTGCCAGCAGTTCTCCTGGCTCCTACAATGAGCAGTTCTTC
cdr3_aa: CASSSPGSYNEQFF

j_call: TRBJ2-5
clone_size: NA
v_call: TRBV7-3
d_call: NA
cdr3_nt: TGTGCCAGCAGCTTAAGGCAACCCAACGAGGATCGGAACAGTCAAGAGACCCAGTACTTC
cdr3_aa: CASSLRQPNEDRNSQETQYF

j_call: TRBJ2-6
clone_size: NA
v_call: TRBV5-1
d_call: TRBD1
cdr3_nt: TGCGCCAGCCGGACAGGCTCTGGGGCCAACGTCCTGACTTTC
cdr3_aa: CASRTGSGANVLTF

j_call: TRBJ1-1
clone_size: NA
v_call: TRBV2
d_call: NA
cdr3_nt: TGTGCCAGCAGTGGCCTTGAAGCTTTCTTT
cdr3_aa: CASSGLEAFF

j_call: TRBJ2-5
clone_size: NA
v_call: TRBV9
d_call: TRBD2
cdr3_nt: TGTGCCAGCAGCCCCTACCCCATGCTAGCGGGGACAACTCAAGAGACCCAGTACTTC
cdr3_aa: CASSPYPMLAGTTQETQYF

j_call: TRBJ1-2
clone_size: once
v_call: TRBV19
d_call: NA
cdr3_nt: TGTGCCAGTAGTATAGACCTCACCTCGGGGGTCTATGGCTACACCTTC
cdr3_aa: CASSIDLTSGVYGYTF

j_call: TRBJ1-2
clone_size: NA
v_call: TRBV11-2
d_call: TRBD1
cdr3_nt: TGTGCCAGCAGCCCCGGGACAGGGGTCTATGGCTACACCTTC
cdr3_aa: CASSPGTGVYGYTF

j_call: TRBJ2-5
clone_size: NA
v_call: TRBV7-2
d_call: NA
cdr3_nt: TGTGCCAGCAGCTTAAGACAGGACCAAGAGACCCAGTACTTC
cdr3_aa: CASSLRQDQETQYF

j_call: TRBJ1-4
clone_size: once
v_call: TRBV7-6
d_call: NA
cdr3_nt: TGTGCCAGCAGCTTATTGGCCCAGATAGGGACTAATGAAAAACTGTTTTTT
cdr3_aa: CASSLLAQIGTNEKLFF

j_call: TRBJ2-1
clone_size: NA
v_call: TRBV7-6
d_call: TRBD1
cdr3_nt: TGTGCCAGCAGCTTAAGGGGACAGGGTTCCCTTGAGCAGTTCTTC
cdr3_aa: CASSLRGQGSLEQFF

j_call: TRBJ2-7
clone_size: NA
v_call: TRBV2
d_call: NA
cdr3_nt: TGTGCCAGCAGAGGAGACAGCATTTACGAGCAGTACTTC
cdr3_aa: CASRGDSIYEQYF

j_call: TRBJ1-1
clone_size: NA
v_call: TRBV5-1
d_call: TRBD1
cdr3_nt: TGCGCCAGCAGCGTTGGGACAGATGAAGCTTTCTTT
cdr3_aa: CASSVGTDEAFF

j_call: TRBJ2-1
clone_size: NA
v_call: TRBV7-2
d_call: NA
cdr3_nt: TGTGCCAGCAGCCCGAGGAAGGGGGGAAATGAGCAGTTCTTC
cdr3_aa: CASSPRKGGNEQFF

j_call: TRBJ2-3
clone_size: NA
v_call: TRBV9
d_call: NA
cdr3_nt: TGTGCCAGCAGCGAGCCGCGTGTTAGCACAGATACGCAGTATTTT
cdr3_aa: CASSEPRVSTDTQYF

j_call: TRBJ2-5
clone_size: NA
v_call: TRBV11-2
d_call: NA
cdr3_nt: TGTGCCAGCAGCTTAGGTAGCGAAGAGACCCAGTACTTC
cdr3_aa: CASSLGSEETQYF

j_call: TRBJ1-2
clone_size: NA
v_call: TRBV27
d_call: TRBD1
cdr3_nt: TGTGCCAGCAGTTTGGGACAGGGGACGAGTGGCTACACCTTC
cdr3_aa: CASSLGQGTSGYTF

j_call: TRBJ2-2
clone_size: NA
v_call: TRBV7-3
d_call: NA
cdr3_nt: TGTGCCAGCAGCTTAAGGGACGACACCGGGGAGCTGTTTTTT
cdr3_aa: CASSLRDDTGELFF

j_call: TRBJ1-1
clone_size: few
v_call: TRBV29-1
d_call: TRBD1
cdr3_nt: TGCAGCGTTAACAGGGGTACTGAAGCTTTCTTT
cdr3_aa: CSVNRGTEAFF

j_call: TRBJ2-7
clone_size: NA
v_call: TRBV5-6
d_call: NA
cdr3_nt: TGTGCCAGCAGCCCGAGATTAGTGCTCCAGGGCGAGCAGTACTTC
cdr3_aa: CASSPRLVLQGEQYF

j_call: TRBJ2-3
clone_size: NA
v_call: TRBV4-2
d_call: TRBD2
cdr3_nt: TGTGCCAGCAGCCAGAGACTAGCGGGGAGTAGCACAGATACGCAGTATTTT
cdr3_aa: CASSQRLAGSSTDTQYF

j_call: TRBJ2-5
clone_size: NA
v_call: TRBV12-5
d_call: NA
cdr3_nt: TGTGCTAGTGCTGGGGGCGGAGAGACCCAGTACTTC
cdr3_aa: CASAGGGETQYF

j_call: TRBJ2-5
clone_size: once
v_call: TRBV5-5
d_call: TRBD1
cdr3_nt: TGTGCCAGCAGCTGGGGACAGGGGGCTTGGGAGACCCAGTACTTC
cdr3_aa: CASSWGQGAWETQYF

j_call: TRBJ1-6
clone_size: once
v_call: TRBV6-5
d_call: NA
cdr3_nt: TGTGCCAGCAGTTACGCAGCGCGGACCTCACCCCTCCACTTT
cdr3_aa: CASSYAARTSPLHF

j_call: TRBJ2-1
clone_size: once
v_call: TRBV12-5
d_call: NA
cdr3_nt: TGTGCTAGTGGAACGAACAATGAGCAGTTCTTC
cdr3_aa: CASGTNNEQFF

j_call: TRBJ1-2
clone_size: NA
v_call: TRBV4-2
d_call: NA
cdr3_nt: TGTGCCAGCAGCCAAGAGGGGGCGAGTAACTATGGCTACACCTTC
cdr3_aa: CASSQEGASNYGYTF

j_call: TRBJ2-5
clone_size: NA
v_call: TRBV5-4
d_call: TRBD2
cdr3_nt: TGTGCCAGCAGCAACCGGACTAGCGGGGATTTCCAAGAGACCCAGTACTTC
cdr3_aa: CASSNRTSGDFQETQYF

j_call: TRBJ2-5
clone_size: NA
v_call: TRBV5-6
d_call: NA
cdr3_nt: TGTGCCAGCAGCCTGTTAAGGGTCCAAGAGACCCAGTACTTC
cdr3_aa: CASSLLRVQETQYF

j_call: TRBJ2-5
clone_size: NA
v_call: TRBV6-1
d_call: TRBD2
cdr3_nt: TGTGCCAGCAGTGAAGGGACTAGCGGGGGTTGGGAGACCCAGTACTTC
cdr3_aa: CASSEGTSGGWETQYF

j_call: TRBJ1-1
clone_size: NA
v_call: TRBV18
d_call: NA
cdr3_nt: TGTGCCAGCTCCCTTATCTCTCAGACAGGGAACACTGAAGCTTTCTTT
cdr3_aa: CASSLISQTGNTEAFF

j_call: TRBJ2-7
clone_size: NA
v_call: TRBV7-2
d_call: TRBD2
cdr3_nt: TGTGCCAGCAGCTTAACAGCGGGATTGAGCTCCTACGAGCAGTACTTC
cdr3_aa: CASSLTAGLSSYEQYF

j_call: TRBJ2-5
clone_size: NA
v_call: TRBV19
d_call: NA
cdr3_nt: TGTGCCAGTAGTAATTTCGGAGGGGGGGGAGAGACCCAGTACTTC
cdr3_aa: CASSNFGGGGETQYF

j_call: TRBJ1-1
clone_size: once
v_call: TRBV2
d_call: TRBD1
cdr3_nt: TGTGCCACAAGACTAGGGACAGGGAACACTGAAGCTTTCTTT
cdr3_aa: CATRLGTGNTEAFF

j_call: TRBJ1-6
clone_size: NA
v_call: TRBV4-2
d_call: NA
cdr3_nt: TGTGCCAGCAGCCAAGAGACAGGTCGTTCACCCCTCCACTTT
cdr3_aa: CASSQETGRSPLHF

j_call: TRBJ2-7
clone_size: NA
v_call: TRBV5-1
d_call: NA
cdr3_nt: TGCGCCAGCAGGAATGCGGGTTACGAGCAGTACTTC
cdr3_aa: CASRNAGYEQYF

j_call: TRBJ1-6
clone_size: once
v_call: TRBV6-6
d_call: NA
cdr3_nt: TGTGCCAGCACCCTCGGGGGGAAGCAGTCACCCCTCCACTTT
cdr3_aa: CASTLGGKQSPLHF

j_call: TRBJ2-7
clone_size: NA
v_call: TRBV7-9
d_call: TRBD1
cdr3_nt: TGTGCCAGCAGCCCTGCCCGACAGGGTGGCGAGCAGTACTTC
cdr3_aa: CASSPARQGGEQYF

j_call: TRBJ1-1
clone_size: NA
v_call: TRBV25-1
d_call: NA
cdr3_nt: TGTGCCAGCGGTCTTTCAGGTCGGCCCACTGAAGCTTTCTTT
cdr3_aa: CASGLSGRPTEAFF

j_call: TRBJ2-7
clone_size: NA
v_call: TRBV7-8
d_call: TRBD2
cdr3_nt: TGTGCCAGCAGCTTAGCAGACAGCGGGAAGTACTTC
cdr3_aa: CASSLADSGKYF

j_call: TRBJ1-6
clone_size: NA
v_call: TRBV6-5
d_call: NA
cdr3_nt: TGTGCCAGCAGAAGAATACTAAATTCACCCCTCCACTTT
cdr3_aa: CASRRILNSPLHF

j_call: TRBJ2-1
clone_size: NA
v_call: TRBV20-1
d_call: NA
cdr3_nt: TGCAGTGCTAGAGAGGGTGGTGAGCAGTTCTTC
cdr3_aa: CSAREGGEQFF

j_call: TRBJ1-4
clone_size: NA
v_call: TRBV14
d_call: NA
cdr3_nt: TGTGCCAGCAGCCACTTACAGGCCAAGCGGGAATTAAAAACTGTTTTT
cdr3_aa: CASSHLQAKRELKTVF

j_call: TRBJ1-2
clone_size: NA
v_call: TRBV18
d_call: NA
cdr3_nt: TGTGCCAGCTCACCGGGCCCGGGCAGTTATGGCTACACCTTC
cdr3_aa: CASSPGPGSYGYTF

j_call: TRBJ1-6
clone_size: NA
v_call: TRBV16
d_call: NA
cdr3_nt: TGTGCCAGCACCCCAATCGAACCCGACAATTCACCCCTCCACTTT
cdr3_aa: CASTPIEPDNSPLHF

j_call: TRBJ1-1
clone_size: once
v_call: TRBV5-6
d_call: NA
cdr3_nt: TGTGCCAGCAGCTTGGTCCGGGGAACTGAAGCTTTCTTT
cdr3_aa: CASSLVRGTEAFF

j_call: TRBJ1-5
clone_size: NA
v_call: TRBV4-1
d_call: NA
cdr3_nt: TGCGCCAGCAGCCAAACCTTCGGCCTCAATCAGCCCCAGCATTTT
cdr3_aa: CASSQTFGLNQPQHF

j_call: TRBJ1-1
clone_size: NA
v_call: TRBV6-1
d_call: NA
cdr3_nt: TGTGCCAGCAGTCTGGGACCGACGAGTTTGGCTTTCTTT
cdr3_aa: CASSLGPTSLAFF